This entry lists 25 T cell receptor beta chains sequenced from one sample in a study of identical twins. TCRdb itself ran the 5' RACE reads through MiXCR, one entry per CDR3 protein. Of 400,000 to 500,000 distinct CDR3 sequences in the sample, 14% were seen once. These sequences were also reported in another study, on yellow fever vaccine responses in identical twins.

Input material: CD4+ T cells sorted from blood. The receptors originated from a woman aged 18-30 years in good health.

This clonotype was detected many times. The chain carries TRBV11-2 and TRBJ2-1; TRBD2 matches 10 bases. V gave up 5 bases and J gave up 3 bases; unmatched junction bases: 4. The germline CDR1 and CDR2 sequences are SGHAT and FQNNGV. This CDR3 is 15 amino acids long. CDR3 amino acids: CASSPPSGGYNEQFF. The CDR3 bases are TGTGCCAGCAGCCCCCCTAGCGGGGGCTACAATGAGCAGTTCTTC.

The chain recombines TRBV20-1 with TRBJ2-1; 11 bases match TRBD1. The CDR3 sequence is 15 residues long. V gave up 2 bases and J gave up 3 bases; unmatched junction bases: 3. The germline CDR1 and CDR2 sequences are DFQATT and SNEGSKA (reference sequence). The CDR3 is CSARMGTGGYNEQFF. The CDR3 DNA sequence: TGCAGTGCTAGAATGGGGACAGGGGGCTACAATGAGCAGTTCTTC.

The sample holds a few counts of this clonotype. The V and J genes are TRBV11-2 and TRBJ2-1, with 7 bases matching TRBD2. This CDR3 contains 16 residues. V was pared by 2 bases and J by 7 bases, with 11 bases of the junction left unmatched. CDR1 is SGHAT and CDR2 is FQNNGV in the germline V gene. For the CDR3, the DNA is TGTGCCAGCAGCTTATTTGGACTAGACCCAGGTAATGAGCAGTTCTTC. Translating it yields CASSLFGLDPGNEQFF.

The chain carries TRBV11-2 and TRBJ2-4; D is possibly TRBD1 (5 bases). V was shortened by 7 bases and J by 7 bases, with 11 bases between the two germline ends. Germline lookup yields CDR1 SGHAT and CDR2 FQNNGV. The CDR3 loop spans 12 amino acids. The CDR3 sequence: CASTRQGNIQYF. As DNA, the CDR3 is TGTGCCAGCACCCGCCAGGGCAACATTCAGTACTTC.

This clonotype was counted only a few times. V and J are TRBV7-2 and TRBJ2-2; D is undetermined. The CDR3 has 14 amino acids. In germline, CDR1 is SGHTA, CDR2 FQGNSA. Deletions cut 1 base from V and 7 bases from J, with 10 bases between. The CDR3 reads CASSLELLGGELFF. In DNA form, the CDR3 reads TGTGCCAGCAGCTTAGAACTTTTGGGCGGGGAGCTGTTTTTT.

This clonotype turned up a few times. The chain uses TRBV5-7 and TRBJ1-6, with 9 nucleotides matching TRBD1. TRBV5-7 is an ORF, and what it does is uncertain. This CDR3 has 17 residues. V gave up 2 bases and J gave up 7 bases; unmatched junction bases: 10. Here the CDR3 DNA reads TGTGCCAGCAGCTTCTTTCTGGACAGGGGAAGGAATTCACCCCTCCACTTT. Protein product: CASSFFLDRGRNSPLHF.

This clonotype has just a few counts. V gene TRBV20-1 combines with J gene TRBJ1-5, with 11 positions matching TRBD1. Per germline, CDR1 DFQATT and CDR2 SNEGSKA (reference sequence). The CDR3 is 17 amino acids. V trimming: 2 bases; J trimming: 2 bases; junction bases outside the gene matches: 8. CDR3 in DNA: TGCAGTGCTAGACCGACCGGGACAGGGGGGCGCAATCAGCCCCAGCATTTT. Translated: CSARPTGTGGRNQPQHF.

This clonotype was counted only a few times. This rearrangement joins TRBV6-1 to TRBJ2-3; 10 nucleotides align to TRBD2. CDR1 is MNHNS, CDR2 SASEGT, per germline. With 8 bases clipped from V and 0 bases from J, the junction kept 8 bases outside the gene matches. The CDR3 totals 16 residues. In DNA form, the CDR3 reads TGTGCCAGCGGTCAGGTGGGACTAGCGAGCACAGATACGCAGTATTTT. Amino acids: CASGQVGLASTDTQYF.

At least ten counts were recorded for this clonotype. The V gene is TRBV5-1, the J gene TRBJ2-7, with 9 bases aligning to TRBD2. CDR1 and CDR2 from the germline V gene are SGHRS and YFSETQ. There are 15 residues in the CDR3. V lost 3 bases and J lost 0; bases outside the gene matches: 4. This CDR3 is CASSYLAGSSYEQYF. CDR3 in DNA: TGCGCCAGCAGCTATCTAGCGGGGAGCTCCTACGAGCAGTACTTC.

The chain recombines TRBV4-1 with TRBJ2-6; D gene ambiguous. This CDR3 contains 15 residues. Trimming shortened V by 0 bases and J by 1 base, and 4 bases separated the two germline ends. The V gene's germline CDR1 is MGHRA and CDR2 YSYEKL. The DNA of the CDR3 is TGCGCCAGCAGCCAAGATGGGTCTGGGGCCAACGTCCTGACTTTC. Its translation is CASSQDGSGANVLTF.

This clonotype was counted only a few times. J is TRBJ2-1 and V is TRBV4-2; D is tentatively TRBD1 or TRBD2 (5 bases each). The CDR3 is made up of 18 amino acids. The germline V gene encodes CDR1 LGHNA and CDR2 YNFKEQ. V lost 0 bases and J 0 bases, leaving 15 bases between the germline ends. The CDR3 region has the DNA TGTGCCAGCAGCCAAGATCGGGGCGGGTTAAGCTCCTACAATGAGCAGTTCTTC. Its protein product is CASSQDRGGLSSYNEQFF.

The rearrangement uses TRBV5-1 and TRBJ1-6; D may be TRBD1 (6 bases). The CDR3 spans 14 residues. The V end lost 7 bases, the J end lost 5 bases, and 13 bases lay between the germline ends. In germline, CDR1 is SGHRS, CDR2 YFSETQ. The CDR3 region is CASATGADNSPLHF. In DNA, the CDR3 is TGCGCCAGCGCTACGGGGGCGGATAATTCACCCCTCCACTTT.

The table lists this clonotype with a few counts. The gene calls are TRBV7-9 and TRBJ2-1; 11 bases agree with TRBD1. The length of the CDR3 is 16 residues. J gave up 3 bases and V 4 bases, and 5 bases lay outside the gene matches. Germline CDR1 reads SEHNR; CDR2 reads FQNEAQ (reference sequence). For the CDR3, the DNA is TGTGCCAGCAGCTCCGGGACAGGGGGTTACTACAATGAGCAGTTCTTC. Protein: CASSSGTGGYYNEQFF.

This clonotype was observed a handful of times. The chain employs TRBV6-5 and TRBJ2-1; D not certain. The germline CDR1 and CDR2 sequences are MNHEY and SVGAGI. The length of the CDR3 is 16 residues. The V and J ends lost 2 bases and 0 bases respectively, with 11 bases between them. The CDR3 region has the DNA TGTGCCAGCAGTTACGTCACACTCTCCTCCTACAATGAGCAGTTCTTC. It yields the protein CASSYVTLSSYNEQFF.

This chain joins TRBV11-2 and TRBJ2-3; D gene unclear. Deletions cut 6 bases from V and 1 base from J, with 8 bases between. The CDR3 length is 13 residues. Germline lookup yields CDR1 SGHAT and CDR2 FQNNGV. The CDR3 DNA reads as TGTGCCAGCAGAAGTAGGGGCACAGATACGCAGTATTTT. As protein: CASRSRGTDTQYF.

V gene TRBV27 combines with J gene TRBJ2-1; perhaps TRBD2 as D (7 bases). Trimming shortened V by 6 bases and J by 0 bases, and 27 bases separated the two germline ends. The CDR3 sequence is 20 residues long. The germline V gene has CDR1 MNHEY and CDR2 SMNVEV (reference sequence). In DNA, the CDR3 is TGTGCCAGCAGCCCAACGGTGGAGTTTGCCCGGGGGGCCTCCTACAATGAGCAGTTCTTC. Translated, it gives CASSPTVEFARGASYNEQFF.

The chain employs TRBV5-1 and TRBJ2-3; 11 bases map to TRBD1. Trimming cost V 4 bases and J 4 bases; bases outside gene matches: 5. CDR1 SGHRS and CDR2 YFSETQ come from the germline V gene. The CDR3 consists of 15 residues. CDR3 region: CASSPDRGQPDTQYF. The CDR3, as DNA: TGCGCCAGCAGCCCGGACAGGGGGCAGCCAGATACGCAGTATTTT.

The chain carries TRBV5-1 and TRBJ2-3; D might be TRBD2 (5 bases). CDR1 and CDR2 (germline): SGHRS, YFSETQ. The CDR3 is 15 residues long. The ends were cut back, 4 bases at V and 0 bases at J, with 12 bases in the middle. Here the CDR3 reads CASSRIIASTDTQYF. The CDR3 coding sequence is TGCGCCAGCAGCCGTATTATAGCGAGCACAGATACGCAGTATTTT.

This clonotype was detected many times. V usage is TRBV29-1 and J usage is TRBJ2-1; D is perhaps TRBD2 (5 bases). This CDR3 contains 14 residues. CDR1 is SQVTM, CDR2 ANQGSEA, per germline. V shed 7 bases and J shed 2 bases, with 15 bases lying between them. DNA for the CDR3: TGCAGCGGAGAGTTAGCGATTCCCTACAATGAGCAGTTCTTC. This codes for CSGELAIPYNEQFF.

This clonotype was found many times. The V and J genes are TRBV4-2 and TRBJ1-2; D gene unclear. Trimming shortened V by 0 bases and J by 2 bases, and 10 bases separated the two germline ends. CDR3 length: 15 residues. The germline V gene has CDR1 LGHNA and CDR2 YNFKEQ. The CDR3 loop reads CASSQERRMNYGYTF. In DNA form, the CDR3 reads TGTGCCAGCAGCCAAGAGAGACGGATGAACTATGGCTACACCTTC.

The rearrangement links TRBV4-3 to TRBJ2-7; 12 bases are shared with TRBD2. V gave up 4 bases and J gave up 2 bases; unmatched junction bases: 12. Germline CDR1 reads LGHNA; CDR2 reads YSLEER. This CDR3 has 18 residues. The CDR3 sequence is CASSRDTPLAGGPYEQYF. As DNA, the CDR3 is TGCGCCAGCAGCCGAGATACCCCCCTAGCGGGAGGGCCCTACGAGCAGTACTTC.

This clonotype has more than one count but fewer than ten. The chain carries TRBV9 and TRBJ2-2, with D perhaps matching TRBD1 (7 bases). This CDR3 is 14 amino acids long. V was shortened by 5 bases and J by 5 bases, with 13 bases between the two germline ends. The germline CDR1 and CDR2 sequences are SGDLS and YYNGEE. This CDR3 is CASRWQGGTGELFF. The CDR3 DNA reads TGTGCCAGCAGGTGGCAGGGGGGAACCGGGGAGCTGTTTTTT. The variable domain in full, completed from reference TRBV9 and TRBJ2-2, reads DSGVTQTPKHLITATGQRVTLRCSPRSGDLSVYWYQQSLDQGLQFLIQYYNGEERAKGNILERFSAQQFPDLHSELNLSSLELGDSALYFCASRWQGGTGELFFGEGSRLTVL.

This clonotype was seen more than once but under ten times. This chain connects TRBV7-3 to TRBJ2-1, with a tentative D call TRBD1 (5 bases). V was trimmed by 2 bases and J by 1 base, leaving 15 bases between them. Per germline, CDR1 SGHTA and CDR2 FQGTGA. This CDR3 is built from 17 residues. The CDR3 loop reads CASSLRPGPRSYNEQFF. For the CDR3, the DNA is TGTGCCAGCAGCTTACGTCCAGGGCCCCGGTCCTACAATGAGCAGTTCTTC.

This clonotype was counted ten times or more. CDR3 loop: CASSQRTSGLYNEQFF. CDR3 coding DNA: TGCGCCAGCAGCCAAAGGACTAGCGGGCTTTACAATGAGCAGTTCTTC. V and J are TRBV5-1 and TRBJ2-1; 11 bases fit TRBD2. V shed 4 bases, J shed 4 bases, and the junction held 7 bases outside the gene matches. The germline V gene has CDR1 SGHRS and CDR2 YFSETQ. There are 16 residues in the CDR3.

This clonotype has ten or more counts. The chain couples TRBV9 to TRBJ2-7; 7 bases agree with TRBD1. The CDR3 extends over 14 amino acids. V trimming: 2 bases; J trimming: 3 bases; junction bases outside the gene matches: 5. The germline gives CDR1 SGDLS, CDR2 YYNGEE. The CDR3 loop is CASSVGTEGYEQYF. The CDR3 nucleotides read TGTGCCAGCAGCGTTGGGACAGAGGGCTACGAGCAGTACTTC.